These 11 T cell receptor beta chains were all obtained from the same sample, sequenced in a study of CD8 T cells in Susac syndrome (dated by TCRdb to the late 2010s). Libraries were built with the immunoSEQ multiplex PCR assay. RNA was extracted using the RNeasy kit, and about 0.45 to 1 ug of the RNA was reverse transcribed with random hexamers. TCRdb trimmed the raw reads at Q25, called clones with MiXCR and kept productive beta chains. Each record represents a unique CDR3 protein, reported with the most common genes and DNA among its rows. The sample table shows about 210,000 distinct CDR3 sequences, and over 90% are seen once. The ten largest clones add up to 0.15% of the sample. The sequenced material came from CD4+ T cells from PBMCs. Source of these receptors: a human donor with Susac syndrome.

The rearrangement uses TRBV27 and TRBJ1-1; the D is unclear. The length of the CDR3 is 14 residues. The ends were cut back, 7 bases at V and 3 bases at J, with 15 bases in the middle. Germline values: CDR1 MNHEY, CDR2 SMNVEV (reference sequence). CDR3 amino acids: CASKPQKGDTEAFF. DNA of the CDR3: TGTGCCAGCAAACCACAGAAGGGCGACACTGAAGCTTTCTTT.

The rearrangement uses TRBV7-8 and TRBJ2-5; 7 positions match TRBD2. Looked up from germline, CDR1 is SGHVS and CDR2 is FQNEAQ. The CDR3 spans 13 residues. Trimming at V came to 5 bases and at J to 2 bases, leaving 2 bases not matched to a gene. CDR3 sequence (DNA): TGTGCCAGCAGCCCAGCGGGGCAAGAGACCCAGTACTTC. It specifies CASSPAGQETQYF.

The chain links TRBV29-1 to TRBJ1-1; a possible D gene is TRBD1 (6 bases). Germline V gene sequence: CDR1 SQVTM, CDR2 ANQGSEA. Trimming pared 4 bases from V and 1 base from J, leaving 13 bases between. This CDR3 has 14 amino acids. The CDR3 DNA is TGCAGCGTTGCAGCGGAAGGGGGGAACACTGAAGCTTTCTTT. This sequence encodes CSVAAEGGNTEAFF. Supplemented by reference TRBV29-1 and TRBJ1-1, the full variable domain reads SAVISQKPSRDICQRGTSLTIQCQVDSQVTMMFWYRQQPGQSLTLIATANQGSEATYESGFVIDKFPISRPNLTFSTLTVSNMSPEDSSIYLCSVAAEGGNTEAFFGQGTRLTVV.

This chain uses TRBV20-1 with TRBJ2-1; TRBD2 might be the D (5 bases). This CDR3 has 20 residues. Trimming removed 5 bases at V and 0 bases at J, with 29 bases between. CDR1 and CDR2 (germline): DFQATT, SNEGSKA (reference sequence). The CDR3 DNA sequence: TGCAGTGCTCATCCCCCGGTCGGACTGATAGGCGGCGGCTCCTACAATGAGCAGTTCTTC. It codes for CSAHPPVGLIGGGSYNEQFF.

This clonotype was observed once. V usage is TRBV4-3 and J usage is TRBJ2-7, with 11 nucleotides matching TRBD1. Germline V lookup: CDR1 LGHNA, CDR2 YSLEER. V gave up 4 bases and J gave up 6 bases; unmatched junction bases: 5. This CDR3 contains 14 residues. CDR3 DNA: TGCGCCAGCAGCCTCCGGGGGACAGGGGGCGAGCAGTACTTC. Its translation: CASSLRGTGGEQYF.

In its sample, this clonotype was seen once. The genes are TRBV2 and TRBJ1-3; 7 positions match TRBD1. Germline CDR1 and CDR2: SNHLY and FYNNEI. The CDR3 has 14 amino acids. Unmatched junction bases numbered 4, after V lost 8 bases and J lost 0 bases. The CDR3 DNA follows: TGTGCCAGCCTAACAGGGGACTCTGGAAACACCATATATTTT. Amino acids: CASLTGDSGNTIYF.

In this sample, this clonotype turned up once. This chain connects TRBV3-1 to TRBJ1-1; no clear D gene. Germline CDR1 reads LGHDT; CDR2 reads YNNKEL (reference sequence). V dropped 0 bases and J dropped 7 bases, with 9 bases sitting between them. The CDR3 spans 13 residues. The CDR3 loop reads CASSQDVDGEAFF. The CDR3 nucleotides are TGTGCCAGCAGCCAAGATGTGGACGGTGAAGCTTTCTTT.

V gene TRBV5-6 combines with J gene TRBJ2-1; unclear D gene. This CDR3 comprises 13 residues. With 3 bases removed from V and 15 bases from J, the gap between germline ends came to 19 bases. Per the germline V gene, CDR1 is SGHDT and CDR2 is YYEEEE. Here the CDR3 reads CASSSSHPARRFF. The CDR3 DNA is TGTGCCAGCAGCTCATCCCACCCGGCTAGACGGTTCTTC.

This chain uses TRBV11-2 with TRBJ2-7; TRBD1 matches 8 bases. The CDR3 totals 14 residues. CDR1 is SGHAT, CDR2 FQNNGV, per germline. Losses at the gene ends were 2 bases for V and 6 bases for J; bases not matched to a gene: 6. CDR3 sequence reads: CASSLQGATREQYF. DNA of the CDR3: TGTGCCAGCAGCTTACAGGGGGCCACACGCGAGCAGTACTTC.

The CDR3 nucleotides read TGCAGCGTGGGGGGGAGGGCAGGTGAAAAACTGTTTTTT. Its protein product is CSVGGRAGEKLFF. The chain has TRBV29-1 and TRBJ1-4; D possibly corresponds to TRBD1 (5 bases). From germline, CDR1 is SQVTM and CDR2 ANQGSEA. The CDR3 length is 13 residues. Trimming left V 6 bases short and J 7 bases short, with 15 bases between.

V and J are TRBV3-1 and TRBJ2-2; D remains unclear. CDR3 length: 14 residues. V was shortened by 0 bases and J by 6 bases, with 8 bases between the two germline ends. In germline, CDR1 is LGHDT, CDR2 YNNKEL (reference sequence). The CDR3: CASSQDKTAGELFF. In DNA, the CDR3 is TGTGCCAGCAGCCAAGATAAAACAGCCGGGGAGCTGTTTTTT.